This TCR beta chain was observed in a study of cytomegalovirus exposure and HLA in healthy donors. Germline CDR1 LGHNA, CDR2 YSLEER. V was clipped by 1 base and J by 4 bases; unmatched bases: 6. The CDR3 totals 16 residues. The PCR contained 60 Vbeta and 13 Jbeta primers. Assay used: immunoSEQ multiplex PCR; TCRdb lists only in-frame clones, some missing. Here the sample spans roughly 180,000 clones, around three quarters being singletons. V usage is TRBV4-3 and J usage is TRBJ1-3; the match to TRBD1 covers 8 bases. The source of this sequence is a woman under 40 in good health and CMV-seronegative. Source material: PBMCs. The CDR3 DNA reads TGCGCCAGCAGCCAAGCGCGGACAGGGTACGGAAACACCATATATTTT. Encoded protein: CASSQARTGYGNTIYF.